These T cell receptor beta chains were read from a single sample in a study of blood T cells in healthy people across ages. TCRdb ran MiXCR on the 5' RACE reads and lists one entry per CDR3 protein. The profile shows 850,000 to 1,300,000 distinct CDR3 sequences, more than 35% of them singletons. Material for sequencing was blood. These receptors all come from a woman aged 60-70 years in good health. Both conserved end residues are part of each CDR3. The D gene is left open where the match is weak. Not all rows give a size; the values are once, few, many and, for expanded clones, a class.

V: TRBV5-1; D: -; J: TRBJ1-4; size: once; CDR3: CASSNQGWEKEKLFF; DNA: TGCGCCAGCAGCAACCAGGGTTGGGAAAAGGAAAAACTGTTTTTT
V: TRBV30; D: -; J: TRBJ2-5; size: once; CDR3: CAWSVPFGVETQYF; DNA: TGTGCCTGGAGTGTGCCCTTTGGGGTAGAGACCCAGTACTTC
V: TRBV9; D: TRBD2; J: TRBJ2-3; size: -; CDR3: CASSLESGGRTDAQYF; DNA: TGTGCCAGCAGTCTTGAGAGCGGGGGACGCACAGATGCGCAGTATTTT
V: TRBV4-3; D: TRBD2; J: TRBJ2-3; size: -; CDR3: CASSQERLAGVGAHTDTQYF; DNA: TGCGCCAGCAGCCAAGAAAGACTAGCGGGAGTCGGGGCCCACACAGATACGCAGTATTTT
V: TRBV5-1; D: -; J: TRBJ2-7; size: -; CDR3: CASSPAGSSYNEQYF; DNA: TGCGCCAGCAGCCCAGCAGGGAGCTCCTACAATGAGCAGTACTTC
V: TRBV10-1; D: TRBD2; J: TRBJ2-7; size: few; CDR3: CASSEGLVDEQYF; DNA: TGCGCCAGCAGTGAGGGACTAGTTGACGAGCAGTACTTC
V: TRBV7-2; D: TRBD2; J: TRBJ2-5; size: -; CDR3: CASSFAGGSQETQYF; DNA: TGTGCCAGCAGCTTTGCGGGAGGGTCCCAAGAGACCCAGTACTTC
V: TRBV18; D: -; J: TRBJ2-3; size: -; CDR3: CASSRDQGVTDTQYF; DNA: TGTGCCAGCTCACGGGACCAGGGAGTGACAGATACGCAGTATTTT
V: TRBV20-1; D: -; J: TRBJ2-7; size: -; CDR3: CSAPQARLGYEQYF; DNA: TGCAGTGCTCCACAGGCCCGGCTGGGCTACGAGCAGTACTTC
V: TRBV20-1; D: -; J: TRBJ1-2; size: few; CDR3: CSARVDRNADTNYGYTF; DNA: TGCAGTGCTAGAGTAGACAGGAACGCTGATACTAACTATGGCTACACCTTC
V: TRBV4-1; D: -; J: TRBJ2-1; size: few; CDR3: CASSQDFTAEQFF; DNA: TGCGCCAGCAGCCAAGATTTTACCGCTGAGCAGTTCTTC
V: TRBV14; D: -; J: TRBJ2-7; size: -; CDR3: CASALDYEQYF; DNA: TGTGCCAGCGCACTAGACTACGAGCAGTACTTC
V: TRBV2; D: -; J: TRBJ2-3; size: -; CDR3: CASSEGRAHITDTQYF; DNA: TGTGCCAGCAGTGAGGGGCGAGCACACATCACAGATACGCAGTATTTT
V: TRBV6-1; D: TRBD2; J: TRBJ2-3; size: few; CDR3: CASSDLAGGVGDTQYF; DNA: TGTGCCAGCAGTGATCTAGCGGGAGGCGTGGGAGATACGCAGTATTTT
V: TRBV20-1; D: -; J: TRBJ2-1; size: -; CDR3: CSAREFGGGQETQFF; DNA: TGCAGTGCTAGAGAGTTTGGCGGGGGACAAGAGACCCAGTTCTTC
V: TRBV15; D: -; J: TRBJ1-2; size: -; CDR3: CATARPGTGMYGYTF; DNA: TGTGCCACCGCAAGACCGGGCACAGGGATGTATGGCTACACCTTC
V: TRBV3-1; D: -; J: TRBJ2-4; size: few; CDR3: CASSQVGYIQYF; DNA: TGTGCCAGCAGCCAAGTGGGGTACATTCAGTACTTC
V: TRBV29-1; D: TRBD2; J: TRBJ2-3; size: few; CDR3: CSSGDYPRFQYF; DNA: TGCAGCTCCGGGGACTACCCACGGTTTCAGTATTTT
V: TRBV20-1; D: TRBD2; J: TRBJ2-1; size: -; CDR3: CSALGLAGEANNEQFF; DNA: TGCAGTGCCCTGGGACTAGCGGGAGAAGCGAACAATGAGCAGTTCTTC
V: TRBV6-5; D: -; J: TRBJ1-2; size: -; CDR3: CASSYSKTAPYGYTF; DNA: TGTGCCAGCAGTTACTCGAAGACGGCGCCCTATGGCTACACCTTC
V: TRBV6-5; D: -; J: TRBJ2-1; size: -; CDR3: CASSVTELDEQFF; DNA: TGTGCCAGCAGCGTGACAGAGCTGGATGAGCAGTTCTTC
V: TRBV20-1; D: -; J: TRBJ2-3; size: -; CDR3: CSARDRFNRGTDTQYF; DNA: TGCAGTGCTAGAGATCGATTCAATCGCGGCACAGATACGCAGTATTTT
V: TRBV27; D: TRBD2; J: TRBJ2-1; size: few; CDR3: CASSLRGTSGRFGNEQFF; DNA: TGTGCCAGCAGTTTACGGGGGACTAGCGGGAGGTTTGGGAATGAGCAGTTCTTC
V: TRBV27; D: -; J: TRBJ2-3; size: -; CDR3: CASSLYRATDTQYF; DNA: TGTGCCAGCAGTTTATACAGAGCCACAGATACGCAGTATTTT
V: TRBV18; D: -; J: TRBJ2-5; size: -; CDR3: CASRSQMAETQYF; DNA: TGTGCCAGCCGCTCCCAGATGGCAGAGACCCAGTACTTC
V: TRBV27; D: TRBD2; J: TRBJ2-7; size: -; CDR3: CASSFNPGTSYEQYF; DNA: TGTGCCAGCAGTTTTAATCCCGGGACTAGCTACGAGCAGTACTTC
V: TRBV6-1; D: -; J: TRBJ2-7; size: -; CDR3: CASTPSIDGSVQYF; DNA: TGTGCCAGCACCCCCTCAATAGACGGGTCGGTGCAGTACTTC
V: TRBV28; D: -; J: TRBJ1-5; size: -; CDR3: CASSLLQGSNQPQHF; DNA: TGTGCCAGCAGTTTGTTGCAGGGGAGCAATCAGCCCCAGCATTTT
V: TRBV15; D: -; J: TRBJ2-1; size: once; CDR3: CATSRERTGSSREQFF; DNA: TGTGCCACCAGCAGAGAGCGGACGGGGTCATCTCGTGAGCAGTTCTTC
V: TRBV12-3/TRBV12-4; D: -; J: TRBJ2-5; size: few; CDR3: CASSNRMVETQYF; DNA: TGTGCCAGCAGCAACCGAATGGTGGAGACCCAGTACTTC
V: TRBV20-1; D: TRBD2; J: TRBJ2-5; size: many; CDR3: CSAKGVGLAGIGEETQYF; DNA: TGCAGTGCCAAAGGGGTGGGACTAGCGGGAATAGGGGAAGAGACCCAGTACTTC
V: TRBV7-8; D: -; J: TRBJ2-1; size: -; CDR3: CASSDGTGSYNEQFF; DNA: TGTGCCAGCAGCGACGGAACAGGCTCCTACAATGAGCAGTTCTTC
V: TRBV14; D: TRBD2; J: TRBJ2-3; size: -; CDR3: CACSRTSGTDTQYF; DNA: TGTGCCTGCAGCCGTACTAGCGGCACAGATACGCAGTATTTT
V: TRBV7-7; D: -; J: TRBJ2-1; size: -; CDR3: CASSLMGDNEQFF; DNA: TGTGCCAGCAGCTTAATGGGTGACAATGAGCAGTTCTTC